This T cell receptor (beta chain) is drawn from a study of blood T cell repertoires in COVID-19. Study at large: Researchers got acute and convalescent COVID-19 samples from the United States, Italy and Spain. The analysed material was cDNA or gDNA that came from T cells, B-cell-depleted T cells, or PBMCs.

Original analysis: Reference gene primers were amplified, and this amplification served to estimate nucleated cell counts. Sequencing was performed with immunoSEQ multiplex PCR; in TCRdb, only in-frame clones are kept and a portion is missing. D and trimming were read from the DNA, whereas the V and J calls and clone size are those reported in that table. The sample yields around 180,000 clones, about 88% seen once. Germline V CDR1 and CDR2: MNHNY, SVGAGI (reference sequence). This CDR3 is built from 15 residues. V was cut by 6 bases and J by 5 bases, with 20 bases left in between. The gene calls are TRBV6-6 and TRBJ2-7; D remains unclear. Sequencing input: peripheral blood. The clonotype comes from a human donor in a cohort sampled during active COVID-19. The CDR3 region is CASSSGSFGLNEQYF. The CDR3 DNA reads as TGTGCCAGCAGCTCCGGGTCCTTTGGGTTGAACGAGCAGTACTTC.